The 24 T cell receptor beta chains in this list originate from one sample, sequenced in a study of blood T cell repertoires in COVID-19. The repertoire was sequenced with immunoSEQ multiplex PCR; TCRdb's copy has only in-frame clones and lacks some. The sample comprises roughly 200,000 clones, approximately 85% of which are singletons, and roughly 11% rests with the top ten. Specimen: peripheral blood. All receptors derive from a human donor with active or convalescent COVID-19. The donor label of this sample is uncertain.

This sequence joins TRBV27 and TRBJ2-2; D is unresolved. This CDR3 has 14 residues. The germline V gene has CDR1 MNHEY and CDR2 SMNVEV (reference sequence). Deletions cut 3 bases from V and 7 bases from J, with 12 bases between. In nucleotides, the CDR3 is TGTGCCAGCAGTTTGGGCACCCCAATCGGGGAGCTGTTTTTT. Its protein product is CASSLGTPIGELFF.

The chain links TRBV18 to TRBJ2-7; the match to TRBD1 covers 8 bases. The CDR3 has 12 residues. V was pared by 3 bases and J by 6 bases, with 1 base of the junction left unmatched. Germline V CDR1 and CDR2: KGHSH, LQKENI. This CDR3 reads CASSPGTGEQYF. The DNA for the CDR3 is TGTGCCAGCTCACCCGGGACAGGCGAGCAGTACTTC.

The chain joins TRBV10-3 to TRBJ2-3, with TRBD2 matching 7 bases. The V gene's germline CDR1 is ENHRY and CDR2 SYGVKD. With V trimmed by 4 bases and J by 3 bases, 4 bases remained unmatched. The CDR3 has 14 residues. The CDR3 DNA follows: TGTGCCATCAGTGGAGGACTAGTAACAGATACGCAGTATTTT. Its translation is CAISGGLVTDTQYF.

This chain uses TRBV11-2 with TRBJ1-2; tentatively, D is TRBD1 (6 bases). Germline V gene sequence: CDR1 SGHAT, CDR2 FQNNGV. The CDR3 runs to 14 residues. The V end was cut by 1 base, the J end by 4 bases, with 10 bases between. The DNA for the CDR3 is TGTGCCAGCAGCTTAGTGGGCAGGGGCTATGGCTACACCTTC. As protein: CASSLVGRGYGYTF.

The rearrangement links TRBV5-4 to TRBJ1-2, with TRBD1 as a possible D gene (6 bases). V was pared by 4 bases and J by 0 bases, with 16 bases between. CDR3 length: 16 amino acids. The V gene's germline CDR1 is SGHNT and CDR2 YYREEE (reference sequence). CDR3 in DNA: TGTGCCAGCAGCCCTGGACAGTGGGAAGCTAACTATGGCTACACCTTC. Encoded protein: CASSPGQWEANYGYTF.

The chain combines TRBV19 with TRBJ1-2, with unresolved D. Trimming took off 7 bases at V and 3 bases at J, with 18 bases between the two ends. The length of the CDR3 is 15 residues. Germline loops: CDR1 LNHDA, CDR2 SQIVND (reference sequence). Here the CDR3 DNA reads TGTGCCAGTAAAGGGCTGAGCGGGCTACACTATGGCTACACCTTC. Translated, it gives CASKGLSGLHYGYTF.

V is TRBV24-1 and J is TRBJ2-7, with a possible D match to TRBD1 (5 bases). V lost 4 bases and J lost 4, with 13 bases in between. CDR3 length: 14 residues. The germline V gene encodes CDR1 KGHDR and CDR2 SFDVKD. CDR3 sequence (DNA): TGTGCCACCAGTGAACCGACAGTGCCTTACGAGCAGTACTTC. Its protein product is CATSEPTVPYEQYF.

The CDR3 loop is CASSYQGTGGEQYF. CDR3 DNA sequence: TGTGCCAGCAGTTACCAGGGGACAGGGGGCGAGCAGTACTTC. The rearrangement links TRBV6-5 to TRBJ2-7; TRBD1 aligns across 11 bases. The CDR3 is 14 residues long. CDR1 and CDR2 from the germline V gene are MNHEY and SVGAGI. Trimming took 2 bases from V and 6 from J; bases not matched to a gene: 3.

This sequence joins TRBV28 and TRBJ1-5; TRBD1 aligns across 7 bases. V lost 6 bases, J lost 4 bases, and 15 bases stayed unmatched. The CDR3 contains 17 residues. CDR1 is MDHEN and CDR2 is SYDVKM in the germline V gene. The CDR3, as DNA: TGTGCCAGCAGACTGACCCTCCGGACAGGAACTAATCAGCCCCAGCATTTT. Translating it yields CASRLTLRTGTNQPQHF.

There are a few counts of this clone. This chain uses TRBV19 with TRBJ2-3; D is possibly TRBD2 (7 bases). The V end was cut by 6 bases, the J end by 2 bases, with 12 bases between. The CDR3 has 14 amino acids. Germline V gene sequence: CDR1 LNHDA, CDR2 SQIVND (reference sequence). As DNA, the CDR3 is TGTGCCAGTAGGAGGGGGGGACTCACAGATACGCAGTATTTT. Translation gives CASRRGGLTDTQYF. Drawing the rest from reference TRBV19 and TRBJ2-3, the complete variable domain is DGGITQSPKYLFRKEGQNVTLSCEQNLNHDAMYWYRQDPGQGLRLIYYSQIVNDFQKGDIAEGYSVSREKKESFPLTVTSAQKNPTAFYLCASRRGGLTDTQYFGPGTRLTVL.

This clone has a single count. This rearrangement joins TRBV7-2 to TRBJ1-5; D call uncertain. CDR3 length: 13 residues. CDR1 is SGHTA and CDR2 is FQGNSA in the germline V gene. The germline V and J ends were trimmed by 5 bases and 0 bases, with 5 bases remaining between them. The CDR3 loop reads CASSPYSNQPQHF. The CDR3 region has the DNA TGTGCCAGCAGCCCTTATAGCAATCAGCCCCAGCATTTT.

The J gene is TRBJ2-7, the V gene TRBV11-3; a possible D gene is TRBD1 (5 bases). V was cut by 3 bases and J by 3 bases, with 12 bases left in between. The CDR3 runs to 14 residues. From germline, CDR1 is SGHNT and CDR2 YENEEA. CDR3 residues: CASSFGATDYEQYF. DNA for the CDR3: TGTGCCAGCAGCTTTGGGGCGACTGACTACGAGCAGTACTTC.

V usage is TRBV18 and J usage is TRBJ2-3, with 9 nucleotides matching TRBD1. The CDR3 is 18 residues long. The V and J ends lost 2 bases and 3 bases, in that order; junction bases with no gene match: 12. CDR1 is KGHSH, CDR2 LQKENI, per germline. In nucleotides, the CDR3 is TGTGCCAGCTCACCATTCCCGGGACAGGGTTCAAAAACAGATACGCAGTATTTT. Amino acids: CASSPFPGQGSKTDTQYF.

The chain joins TRBV10-1 to TRBJ2-5, with D possibly matching TRBD1 (6 bases). This CDR3 comprises 14 residues. From germline, CDR1 is WNHNN and CDR2 SYGVQD (reference sequence). V shed 5 bases and J shed 7 bases, with 17 bases lying between them. The CDR3 sequence is CASSPDSSGATQYF. The CDR3 DNA follows: TGCGCCAGCAGTCCTGACAGTTCAGGGGCGACCCAGTACTTC.

The chain has TRBV30 and TRBJ2-2; weak D call: TRBD2 (6 bases). The CDR3 has 17 residues. Germline assignment: CDR1 GTSNPN and CDR2 SVGIG (reference sequence). V was clipped by 6 bases and J by 5 bases, with 25 bases between them. The CDR3, as DNA: TGTGCCTGCCACCCGATCTTTGGGACTTCTCGGACCGGGGAGCTGTTTTTT. Translation: CACHPIFGTSRTGELFF. The variable domain in full, with the rest retrieved from reference TRBV30 and TRBJ2-2, is SQTIHQWPATLVQPVGSPLSLECTVEGTSNPNLYWYRQAAGRGLQLLFYSVGIGQISSEVPQNLSASRPQDRQFILSSKKLLLSDSGFYLCACHPIFGTSRTGELFFGEGSRLTVL.

The chain has TRBV4-2 and TRBJ2-2, with a tentative D call TRBD2 (6 bases). The germline gives CDR1 LGHNA, CDR2 YNFKEQ. Between the trimmed V and J ends, which lost 0 bases and 7 bases, there was a span of 18 bases. This CDR3 is built from 17 residues. CDR3: CASSQEAYSVGGGELFF. The CDR3 bases are TGTGCCAGCAGCCAAGAGGCCTACTCAGTGGGGGGCGGGGAGCTGTTTTTT.

The rearrangement uses TRBV13 and TRBJ1-3, with D possibly matching TRBD1 (6 bases). Trimming took 5 bases from V and 3 from J, leaving 11 bases between them. CDR1 PRHDT and CDR2 FYEKMQ come from the germline V gene (reference sequence). There are 14 residues in the CDR3. The CDR3 DNA reads TGTGCCAGCAGCCCTCAGGGGAGTGGAAACACCATATATTTT. Translated: CASSPQGSGNTIYF.

J is TRBJ1-2 and V is TRBV19, with TRBD1 matching over 8 bases. After removal of 5 bases from V and 8 bases from J, the junction contained 7 bases not matched to a gene. Germline V CDR1 and CDR2: LNHDA, SQIVND (reference sequence). This CDR3 comprises 13 residues. The CDR3 DNA is TGTGCCAGTAGTCCTCAGGGGGCGCGAGGCTACACCTTC. Encoded protein: CASSPQGARGYTF.

The chain links TRBV30 to TRBJ1-6; the match to TRBD1 covers 9 bases. CDR1 and CDR2 from the germline V gene are GTSNPN and SVGIG (reference sequence). The CDR3 contains 16 residues. J was trimmed by 5 bases and V by 2 bases; bases with no gene match: 7. CDR3 amino acids: CAWSPTQGANNSPLHF. In DNA form, the CDR3 reads TGTGCCTGGAGTCCTACACAGGGGGCGAATAATTCACCCCTCCACTTT.

This rearrangement joins TRBV19 to TRBJ1-2, with D unclear. CDR1 and CDR2 from the germline V gene are LNHDA and SQIVND (reference sequence). V dropped 6 bases and J dropped 4 bases, with 18 bases sitting between them. This CDR3 is built from 15 residues. The CDR3, as DNA: TGTGCCAGTAGGGCAGGCCAGTCAGCGGTCTATGGCTACACCTTC. Its translation is CASRAGQSAVYGYTF. The full variable domain, with the rest looked up from reference TRBV19 and TRBJ1-2, is DGGITQSPKYLFRKEGQNVTLSCEQNLNHDAMYWYRQDPGQGLRLIYYSQIVNDFQKGDIAEGYSVSREKKESFPLTVTSAQKNPTAFYLCASRAGQSAVYGYTFGSGTRLTVV.

The chain uses TRBV12-3 or TRBV12-4 and TRBJ1-2; 7 bases match TRBD1. J gave up 9 bases and V 3 bases, and 7 bases lay outside the gene matches. The CDR3 runs to 13 residues. CDR3 amino acids: CASSFDRAWSYTF. For the CDR3, the DNA is TGTGCCAGCAGTTTCGACAGGGCCTGGAGCTACACCTTC.

The J gene is TRBJ2-1, the V gene TRBV5-1; D gene ambiguous. Germline CDR1 and CDR2: SGHRS and YFSETQ. V was pared by 0 bases and J by 10 bases, with 11 bases between. There are 13 residues in the CDR3. The CDR3 loop is CASSLETAREQFF. CDR3 in DNA: TGCGCCAGCAGCTTGGAGACGGCCAGGGAGCAGTTCTTC.

This chain uses TRBV30 with TRBJ1-5; a weak D match, TRBD1 (6 bases). V lost 3 bases and J 5 bases, leaving 14 bases between the germline ends. This CDR3 is 14 amino acids long. Germline V gene sequence: CDR1 GTSNPN, CDR2 SVGIG (reference sequence). The CDR3 spells CAWRRAGADQPQHF. CDR3 DNA: TGTGCCTGGAGGCGGGCAGGGGCAGATCAGCCCCAGCATTTT.

V is TRBV19 and J is TRBJ2-7; the D gene is possibly TRBD1 (6 bases). V dropped 6 bases and J dropped 2 bases, with 17 bases sitting between them. The CDR3 has 15 amino acids. The V gene's germline CDR1 is LNHDA and CDR2 SQIVND (reference sequence). The CDR3 sequence is CASSPDRPRAYEQYF. Here the CDR3 DNA reads TGTGCCAGTAGCCCCGACAGGCCCCGCGCCTACGAGCAGTACTTC.